This TCR beta chain appears in the sequencing data of a study of blood T cell repertoires in COVID-19. Germline values: CDR1 SGHTA, CDR2 FQGNSA. Trimming took 3 bases from V and 1 from J; bases not matched to a gene: 5. The CDR3 is made up of 15 amino acids. Per the authors' pipeline: Reference gene primer amplification yielded estimated nucleated cell counts. Assay used: immunoSEQ multiplex PCR; TCRdb lists only in-frame clones, some missing. The V and J calls and clone size come from that table; D and trimming were worked out from the DNA. The table lists a few hundred thousand clones, approximately 86% of them singletons. Cohort allocation depended upon clinical history that participants reported.

This rearrangement joins TRBV7-2 to TRBJ1-1; 7 bases match TRBD1. The clonotype originates from a young woman who had recovered from COVID-19. The sequenced sample was PBMCs or T cells enriched from blood (not recorded which). The CDR3 DNA reads as TGTGCCAGCAGCTTTAAGGGACAGCCGAACACTGAAGCTTTCTTT. Translated, it gives CASSFKGQPNTEAFF.